The present entry profiles one TCR beta chain with its context. Its antigen has not been determined. The input lacks base qualities; no much larger clone sits a single base away. The source of the sample is a study of regulatory T cells in long-lasting Graves disease (dated by TCRdb to about 2021). A note on the overall study: In the newly diagnosed Graves' disease group, patients had been taking antithyroid drugs for less than 3 months. Peripheral blood TCR sequencing and RNA sequencing compared persistent Graves' disease patients with newly diagnosed Graves' disease patients. The study was registered as a clinical trial and conducted in China. TCR sequencing covered around 13 persistent and approximately 20 newly diagnosed Graves' disease patients, 33 samples in total.

The method behind the library was multiplex PCR. The sample was run on an Illumina HiSeq 4000. TCR beta libraries were built with iRepertoire HTBI primers and Arm-PCR amplification of CDR3 regions. Before sequencing, the PCR products underwent gel purification. As for the authors' bioinformatics: Gene usage analysis of CDR3 amino acid clonotypes used the approximately 62 TRBV and some 13 TRBJ segments found across samples. COPE and FqMerger were used to merge filtered high-quality paired reads into contigs. BLAST was used to align contigs to IMGT TRBV, TRBD and TRBJ reference genes, and CDR3 was defined according to IMGT. Any clonotype with a frequency above 0.1% was classified as a highly expanded clone. Shannon entropy served as the measure of repertoire diversity, while the Gini coefficient captured V-J evenness. A clonotype was considered public if more than one individual shared it. The public reads were reanalyzed by TCRdb: fastp trimming at Q25, MiXCR alignment, in-frame beta chains only. Rows with a matching CDR3 protein are joined into one entry that keeps the most common DNA and genes. The V and J calls here are based on TCRdb, not the publication. Here the sample has more than 300,000 distinct CDR3 sequences; about a sixth occur a single time. 20% to 25% of the sample is in the top ten clones.

The paper as a whole reports these results and caveats: Compared with newly diagnosed patients, patients with persistent Graves' disease had lower TCR Shannon entropy and fewer highly expanded clones, which suggests clonal expansion. Peripheral blood alone was examined, since thyroid tissue, which constituted the primary lesion, could not be accessed. More public clonotypes were shared among persistent patients (under 3,000) than among newly diagnosed patients (roughly 1,000). The authors acknowledged the small sample size as a limitation that may reduce accuracy. Sequencing and analysis were restricted to the TCR beta chain.

Sample time point, as interpreted from the label and publication: newly diagnosed GD, antithyroid drugs for less than 3 months. For both TCR sequencing and RNA sequencing, RNA was extracted from PBMCs using TRIzol. The diagnosis of Graves' disease was made according to American Thyroid Association guidelines. Patients for the study were recruited at an endocrinology department in Xi'an, China. From each patient, 8 to 10 milliliters of peripheral blood was collected into an EDTA anticoagulant tube. Ficoll Paque Plus density gradient separation was used to isolate PBMCs, and no further T cell sorting was performed. An Agilent 2100 Bioanalyzer and agarose gel were used to check RNA quality, while a NanoDrop 2000 measured RNA concentration. This TCR derives from a female donor with Graves disease. Sequencing was performed on peripheral blood mononuclear cells (PBMCs), taken at new diagnosis, from a patient treated with antithyroid drugs.

The sequenced DNA: TGCAGCGTTGAGTTGGGAGGGACGGGGACCCAGTACTTC. The resulting protein is CSVELGGTGTQYF. The chain uses TRBV29-1 and TRBJ2-5; 7 central bases correspond to TRBD2. V has 3 bases trimmed and J has 7 bases trimmed; junction bases matching no gene number 8. The cysteine opens and the phenylalanine closes a CDR3 of 13 amino acids. The read is trimmed to its CDR3 DNA, 39 bases read in frame from base 1. The germline V gene gives CDR1 as SQVTM and CDR2 as ANQGSEA.